This T cell receptor beta chain was captured in a study of human T cells and chemical hapten exposure. Time point here: pre-sensitization, week 0. Treatment noted: therapeutic diphenylcyclopropenone sensitization with weekly scalp DPC. The V end lost 7 bases, the J end lost 4 bases, and 20 bases lay between the germline ends. This CDR3 has 15 residues. Germline CDR1 is MDHEN and CDR2 is SYDVKM. This clonotype came up many times. From the RACE reads, TCRdb called clonotypes with MiXCR, one entry per CDR3 protein. The sample lists around 250,000 distinct CDR3 sequences, about 9% occurring once. The origin of this receptor is a woman aged 40 to 55 with alopecia areata. Some clones in this sample may be carry-over from other donors' samples. The chain recombines TRBV28 with TRBJ2-7, with D possibly being TRBD2 (6 bases). The sequencing used whole blood, collected in connection with sensitization to the hapten diphenylcyclopropenone (DPC). CDR3 sequence (DNA): TGTGCCAGCACCTTGGGAGGACGCTTGGCGTACGAGCAGTACTTC. This sequence encodes CASTLGGRLAYEQYF. The full variable domain, with the rest looked up from reference TRBV28 and TRBJ2-7, is DVKVTQSSRYLVKRTGEKVFLECVQDMDHENMFWYRQDPGLGLRLIYFSYDVKMKEKGDIPEGYSVSREKKERFSLILESASTNQTSMYLCASTLGGRLAYEQYFGPGTRLTVT.